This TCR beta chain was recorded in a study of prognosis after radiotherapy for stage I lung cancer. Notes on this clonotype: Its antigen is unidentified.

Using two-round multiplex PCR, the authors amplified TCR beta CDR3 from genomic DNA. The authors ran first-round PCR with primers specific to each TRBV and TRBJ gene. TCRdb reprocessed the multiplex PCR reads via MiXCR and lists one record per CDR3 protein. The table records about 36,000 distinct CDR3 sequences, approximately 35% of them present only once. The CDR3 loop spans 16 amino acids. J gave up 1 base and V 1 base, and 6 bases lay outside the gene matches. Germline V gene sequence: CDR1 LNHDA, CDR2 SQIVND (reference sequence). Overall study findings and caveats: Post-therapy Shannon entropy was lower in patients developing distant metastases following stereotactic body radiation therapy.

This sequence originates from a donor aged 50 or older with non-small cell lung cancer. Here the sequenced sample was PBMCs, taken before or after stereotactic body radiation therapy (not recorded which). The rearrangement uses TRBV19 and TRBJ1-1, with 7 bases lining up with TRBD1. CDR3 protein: CASSIASGQQNTEAFF. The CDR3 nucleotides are TGTGCCAGTAGTATAGCTTCGGGACAGCAGAACACTGAAGCTTTCTTT.